This T cell receptor (beta chain) was observed in a study of T cell changes during pregnancy in multiple sclerosis. TCRdb's copy holds only in-frame clones and misses some; the assay was immunoSEQ multiplex PCR. The sample lists about 29,000 clones; 70% to 90% were seen once. Germline loops: CDR1 SGHNT, CDR2 YYREEE (reference sequence). Trimming removed 0 bases from V and 3 bases from J; junction bases left unmatched: 3. The CDR3 runs 15 residues. Material: CD8+ T cells from peripheral blood mononuclear cells, obtained after pregnancy. This chain links TRBV5-4 with TRBJ2-3; TRBD1 matches at 8 bases. The TCR comes from a female donor with multiple sclerosis, enrolled in a pregnancy study. CDR3 sequence: CASSLGDRGTDTQYF. The CDR3 region has the DNA TGTGCCAGCAGCTTGGGCGACAGGGGAACAGATACGCAGTATTTT.